The 14 T cell receptor beta chains in this list originate from one sample, sequenced in a study of blood T cell repertoires in COVID-19. The data were produced by immunoSEQ multiplex PCR, yet TCRdb's version contains in-frame clones alone and is incomplete. The sample yields about 130,000 clones, around 81% seen once. Input material: peripheral blood. The receptors shown here come from a man in his 60s with acute or convalescent COVID-19.

The V call is TRBV6-5, the J call TRBJ2-5; 7 nucleotides align to TRBD2. After removal of 2 bases from V and 4 bases from J, the junction contained 1 base not matched to a gene. Germline loops: CDR1 MNHEY, CDR2 SVGAGI. There are 13 residues in the CDR3. The CDR3 DNA sequence: TGTGCCAGCAGTTACCCGGGGGGAGAGACCCAGTACTTC. This encodes CASSYPGGETQYF.

The sample holds a few counts of this clone. The rearrangement uses TRBV5-4 and TRBJ1-1, with TRBD1 matching over 9 bases. The CDR3 is 16 amino acids. V lost 4 bases to trimming and J lost 1 base; unmatched junction nucleotides: 8. CDR1 is SGHNT, CDR2 YYREEE, per germline (reference sequence). CDR3 sequence reads: CASSTGQGRSNTEAFF. The CDR3 nucleotides are TGTGCCAGCAGCACGGGACAGGGAAGATCGAACACTGAAGCTTTCTTT.

The genes are TRBV10-2 and TRBJ1-1; 7 bases are shared with TRBD1. J lost 2 bases, V lost 10 bases, and 7 bases had no gene match. This CDR3 is 13 amino acids long. Germline V gene data show CDR1 as WSHSY and CDR2 as SAAADI. As DNA, the CDR3 is TGCGCCACTCAAGGGACAGCTAACACTGAAGCTTTCTTT. Its protein product is CATQGTANTEAFF.

This clone appeared a single time. The V gene is TRBV4-1, the J gene TRBJ2-2; weak D call: TRBD2 (5 bases). Trimming left V 8 bases short and J 2 bases short, with 24 bases between. Germline V gene data show CDR1 as MGHRA and CDR2 as YSYEKL. CDR3 length: 18 amino acids. CDR3 in DNA: TGCGCCAGCTGCCGCCGTGCCGGGATTTCACTAAACACCGGGGAGCTGTTTTTT. This translates into CASCRRAGISLNTGELFF.

CDR3 nucleotides: TGCAGCGTTGAAGGGGAGAGCTCCTACGAGCAGTACTTC. As protein: CSVEGESSYEQYF. The chain carries TRBV29-1 and TRBJ2-7; D perhaps matches TRBD2 (5 bases). The germline V gene has CDR1 SQVTM and CDR2 ANQGSEA. The CDR3 runs to 13 residues. The V end lost 1 base, the J end lost 0 bases, and 7 bases lay between the germline ends.

The CDR3 spells CASSPRGIAGGYEQFF. The CDR3 DNA is TGTGCCAGCAGCCCCCGGGGGATAGCGGGAGGGTATGAGCAGTTCTTC. This chain connects TRBV9 to TRBJ2-1; 11 nucleotides match TRBD2. CDR1 SGDLS and CDR2 YYNGEE come from the germline V gene. The junction had 11 bases not matched to a gene; V was cut back by 4 bases and J by 8 bases. The CDR3 loop spans 16 amino acids.

This clone has a single count. The chain carries TRBV29-1 and TRBJ2-3, with D maybe TRBD1 (6 bases). Trimming pared 4 bases from V and 3 bases from J, leaving 14 bases between. The CDR3 spans 14 residues. In germline, CDR1 is SQVTM, CDR2 ANQGSEA. This CDR3 reads CSVVGNGQTDTQYF. The CDR3 bases are TGCAGCGTTGTAGGGAACGGACAGACAGATACGCAGTATTTT.

V gene TRBV24-1 combines with J gene TRBJ2-5, with 13 bases that match TRBD2. The V gene end was trimmed by 3 bases and the J gene end by 4 bases; junction bases not matched to a gene: 4. Germline CDR1 reads KGHDR; CDR2 reads SFDVKD. This CDR3 has 16 residues. The CDR3 here is CATSDPRTSGRETQYF. The CDR3 DNA reads TGTGCCACCAGTGATCCGCGGACTAGCGGGAGAGAGACCCAGTACTTC.

The chain employs TRBV9 and TRBJ1-3; D is ambiguous. V lost 2 bases and J 3 bases, leaving 9 bases between the germline ends. This CDR3 has 14 amino acids. Germline V gene data show CDR1 as SGDLS and CDR2 as YYNGEE. The CDR3 nucleotides are TGTGCCAGCAGCGTTGGTCAGGTTGGAAACACCATATATTTT. Protein product: CASSVGQVGNTIYF.

CDR3 bases: TGCGCCAGCAGCGAAGGACAGCCCAATCAGCCCCAGCATTTT. Translating gives CASSEGQPNQPQHF. V is TRBV5-1 and J is TRBJ1-5; weak D call: TRBD1 (6 bases). The CDR3 sequence is 14 residues long. Germline V gene lookup returns CDR1 SGHRS and CDR2 YFSETQ. Trimming pared 4 bases from V and 3 bases from J, leaving 11 bases between.

This chain links TRBV14 with TRBJ2-7; maybe TRBD1 (6 bases). Germline lookup yields CDR1 SGHDN and CDR2 FVKESK. V lost 4 bases, J lost 7 bases, and 14 bases lay in between. The CDR3 contains 13 residues. The DNA for the CDR3 is TGTGCCAGCAGCCCAGCAGGGGCGCGGGAGCAGTACTTC. Its protein product is CASSPAGAREQYF.

V is TRBV11-2 and J is TRBJ2-5; 10 bases line up with TRBD2. V was pared by 5 bases and J by 10 bases, with 13 bases of the junction left unmatched. Per germline, CDR1 SGHAT and CDR2 FQNNGV. The CDR3 consists of 15 residues. The chain's CDR3 is CASSGAGGAGRNQYF. The CDR3 DNA reads as TGTGCCAGCAGCGGAGCGGGAGGGGCCGGGAGGAACCAGTACTTC.

The CDR3 DNA sequence: TGCGCCAGCAGCGGGGCAGGGGGCTCGTACAATGAGCAGTTCTTC. It is translated as CASSGAGGSYNEQFF. The V call is TRBV5-1, the J call TRBJ2-1; 8 nucleotides agree with TRBD1. The CDR3 contains 15 residues. V lost 4 bases and J lost 4; bases outside the gene matches: 7. Germline CDR1 and CDR2: SGHRS and YFSETQ.

This chain connects TRBV5-1 to TRBJ2-2; TRBD1 matches at 7 bases. The CDR3 is made up of 19 amino acids. CDR1 is SGHRS, CDR2 YFSETQ, per germline. With 4 bases clipped from V and 0 bases from J, the junction kept 15 bases outside the gene matches. CDR3 sequence reads: CASSTHPSGTATNTGELFF. CDR3 coding DNA: TGCGCCAGCAGCACCCACCCGTCCGGGACAGCCACGAACACCGGGGAGCTGTTTTTT. The full variable domain, rest sourced from reference TRBV5-1 and TRBJ2-2, is KAGVTQTPRYLIKTRGQQVTLSCSPISGHRSVSWYQQTPGQGLQFLFEYFSETQRNKGNFPGRFSGRQFSNSRSEMNVSTLELGDSALYLCASSTHPSGTATNTGELFFGEGSRLTVL.